The source of this T cell receptor beta chain is a study of cytomegalovirus exposure and HLA in healthy donors. For the study at large: The 100 million to 140 million unique TCR beta sequences, from 150 million to 200 million T cells, were found by an earlier analysis. The study's findings and limits: Most TCR beta V segments were productive about 90% or about 30% of the time in an earlier analysis. Most likely, a cluster of highly shared sequence variants arose as a sequencing artifact.

A remark on this clone: Its antigen is not identified.

The PCR had 60 Vbeta and 13 Jbeta primers. Measured with immunoSEQ multiplex PCR; TCRdb has only the in-frame clones, and not every one. This repertoire shows 74,000 or so clones, 75% to 85% found once; its top ten account for around 3.1%. The sample comprised PBMCs. This receptor was identified in a man aged 45 to 65 in good health and CMV-seropositive.

The CDR3 loop is CASRFSGTLSNTQYF. The CDR3 DNA is TGTGCCAGCAGATTTAGCGGGACCCTCTCCAATACGCAGTATTTT. The genes are TRBV11-3 and TRBJ2-3, with 8 bases that match TRBD2. Germline assignment: CDR1 SGHNT and CDR2 YENEEA. This CDR3 is 15 amino acids long. Losses at the gene ends were 6 bases for V and 7 bases for J; bases not matched to a gene: 12.